Sequencing of this T cell receptor (beta chain) was carried out in a study of a mutant IDH1 vaccine in newly diagnosed glioma. Study-level results: Immune responses induced by vaccination arose in just under 95% of the patients.

A word on this clone: The target antigen is unknown.

Time point indicated: week 5, during vaccination. Mutant IDH1 20-mer peptide, at 300 ug, made up each vaccine dose, with topical imiquimod. The protocol was immunoSEQ multiplex PCR, while the TCRdb copy is restricted to in-frame clones and leaves out a portion. The table lists 30,000 to 35,000 clones, over 50% of them singletons. The CDR3 is 15 residues long. CDR1 SGDLS and CDR2 YYNGEE come from the germline V gene. With 0 bases removed from V and 3 bases from J, the gap between germline ends came to 10 bases. The sample in question was PBMCs, obtained from a glioma patient whose treatment included an IDH1 peptide vaccine. The chain carries TRBV9 and TRBJ1-5, with a possible D match to TRBD1 (5 bases). This clonotype was sampled from a woman between 18 and 29 years old with glioma. The DNA of the CDR3 is TGTGCCAGCAGCGTAGGTGACAGCTACAATCAGCCCCAGCATTTT. This encodes CASSVGDSYNQPQHF.